This TCR beta chain comes out of a study of OX40 agonist ivuxolimab in advanced cancers. Study results and caveats: On average, CD8+ T cells had more expanded clones than CD4+.

Note on this clone: Its specificity is not known.

The data were produced by immunoSEQ multiplex PCR, yet TCRdb's version contains in-frame clones alone and is incomplete. The sample shows around 22,000 clones, roughly 86% of them seen only once. The source was CD4+ or CD8+ T cells sorted from blood, collected in a trial of the OX40 agonist ivuxolimab. The sequence was obtained from an adult with an advanced solid tumor such as melanoma, head and neck, liver or kidney cancer.

The CDR3 sequence is CASSQVQGLNSPLHF. CDR3 coding DNA: TGCGCCAGCAGCCAAGTTCAGGGGCTTAATTCACCCCTCCACTTT. The V call is TRBV4-1, the J call TRBJ1-6; a weak D match, TRBD1 (6 bases). Deletions cut 1 base from V and 6 bases from J, with 10 bases between. Germline loops: CDR1 MGHRA, CDR2 YSYEKL. The CDR3 covers 15 residues.